What follows are 2 T cell receptor beta chains derived from one specimen sequenced in a study of blood T cell repertoires in COVID-19. Libraries were prepared by immunoSEQ multiplex PCR; TCRdb keeps only in-frame clonotypes and omits some of them. The sample yields roughly 340,000 clones, approximately 89% seen once. The sequencing sample was made of peripheral blood. The receptors come from a young woman who had recovered from COVID-19.

The chain combines TRBV5-1 with TRBJ2-1, with a tentative D call TRBD2 (5 bases). CDR1 is SGHRS and CDR2 is YFSETQ in the germline V gene. The CDR3 consists of 17 residues. V lost 4 bases, J lost 2 bases, and 19 bases lay in between. The CDR3 here is CASSPPLDGITYNEQFF. The CDR3 DNA reads TGCGCCAGCAGCCCACCGTTGGACGGGATAACCTACAATGAGCAGTTCTTC.

The V call is TRBV9, the J call TRBJ2-5; D is ambiguous. This CDR3 is built from 17 residues. The V end was cut by 3 bases, the J end by 4 bases, with 22 bases between. The germline gives CDR1 SGDLS, CDR2 YYNGEE. The CDR3 region is CASSDPMLQREVETQYF. CDR3 in DNA: TGTGCCAGCAGCGACCCCATGCTACAGAGAGAAGTAGAGACCCAGTACTTC.